This T cell receptor (beta chain) was recorded in a study of Ad26.COV2.S vaccination and SARS-CoV-2 variants. Broader study findings: People who got the vaccine or the placebo had similar non-spike TCR breadth. In vaccinated individuals, spike-specific CD8+ and CD4+ T cell responses reportedly displayed substantial breadth.

Notes on this clone: Its target is unknown.

Indicated treatment: some 20 received Ad26.COV2.S at low or high dose, single or two shots; 5 received placebo; per-sample allocation not given. Sampling occurred on day 63 after the first vaccine or placebo injection. Wuhan-strain spike was delivered by a replication-incompetent Ad26 vector. Produced via immunoSEQ multiplex PCR; TCRdb's table is partial and in-frame only. The sample shows about 450,000 clones, 80% to 90% of them seen only once. This receptor was identified in a person between 18 and 65 years old who received the Ad26.COV2.S COVID-19 vaccine or a placebo. The sequencing used peripheral blood, collected in a trial of Ad26.COV2.S vaccine versus placebo.

The CDR3 region has the DNA TGTGCCAGCAGTAGACAGGAGGAAGAGACCCAGTACTTC. Residues: CASSRQEEETQYF. The chain links TRBV6-5 to TRBJ2-5, with a tentative D call TRBD1 (6 bases). The CDR3 extends over 13 amino acids. V was cut by 5 bases and J by 3 bases, with 10 bases left in between. Germline V CDR1 and CDR2: MNHEY, SVGAGI.